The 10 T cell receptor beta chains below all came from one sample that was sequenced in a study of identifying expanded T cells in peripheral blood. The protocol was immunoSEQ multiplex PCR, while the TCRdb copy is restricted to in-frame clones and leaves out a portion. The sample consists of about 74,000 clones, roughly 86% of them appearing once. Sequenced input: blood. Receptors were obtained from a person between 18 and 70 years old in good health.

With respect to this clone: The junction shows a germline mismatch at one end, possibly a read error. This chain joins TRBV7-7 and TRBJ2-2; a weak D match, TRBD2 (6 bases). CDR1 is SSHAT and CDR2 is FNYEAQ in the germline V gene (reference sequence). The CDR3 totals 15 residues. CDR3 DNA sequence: TGTGCTAGCAGCTTAACGGGGGATGGCACCGGGGAGCTGTTTTTT. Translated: CASSLTGDGTGELFF.

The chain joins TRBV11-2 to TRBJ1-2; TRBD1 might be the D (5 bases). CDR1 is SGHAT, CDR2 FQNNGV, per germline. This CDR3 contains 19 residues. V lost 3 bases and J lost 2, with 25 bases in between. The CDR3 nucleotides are TGTGCCAGCAGCTTTGACAGTCGGTACGCAGGTCAAGAGAACTATGGCTACACCTTC. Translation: CASSFDSRYAGQENYGYTF.

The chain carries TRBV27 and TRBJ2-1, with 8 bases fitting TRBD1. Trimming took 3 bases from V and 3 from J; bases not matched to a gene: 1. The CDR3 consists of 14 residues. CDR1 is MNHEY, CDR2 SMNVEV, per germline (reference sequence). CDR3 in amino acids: CASSFGQGYNEQFF. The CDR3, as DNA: TGTGCCAGCAGTTTCGGACAGGGCTACAATGAGCAGTTCTTC.

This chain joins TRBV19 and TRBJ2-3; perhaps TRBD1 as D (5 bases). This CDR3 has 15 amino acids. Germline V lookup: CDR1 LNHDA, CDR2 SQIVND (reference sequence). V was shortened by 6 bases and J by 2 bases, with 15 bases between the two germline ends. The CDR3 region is CASSPTLGDTDTQYF. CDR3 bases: TGTGCCAGTAGCCCGACCCTAGGGGACACAGATACGCAGTATTTT.

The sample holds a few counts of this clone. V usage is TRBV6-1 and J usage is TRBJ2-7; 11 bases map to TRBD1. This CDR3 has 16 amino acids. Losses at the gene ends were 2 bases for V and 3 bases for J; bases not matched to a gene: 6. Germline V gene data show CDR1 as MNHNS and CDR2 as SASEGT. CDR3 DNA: TGTGCCAGCAGTGAATCCGCCGGGACAGGGGGCTACGAGCAGTACTTC. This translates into CASSESAGTGGYEQYF.

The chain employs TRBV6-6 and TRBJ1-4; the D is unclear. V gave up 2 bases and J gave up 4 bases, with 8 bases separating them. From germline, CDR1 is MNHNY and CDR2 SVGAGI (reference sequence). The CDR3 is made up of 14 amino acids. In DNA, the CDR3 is TGTGCCAGCAGTTACGGGCAAGATAATGAAAAACTGTTTTTT. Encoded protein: CASSYGQDNEKLFF.

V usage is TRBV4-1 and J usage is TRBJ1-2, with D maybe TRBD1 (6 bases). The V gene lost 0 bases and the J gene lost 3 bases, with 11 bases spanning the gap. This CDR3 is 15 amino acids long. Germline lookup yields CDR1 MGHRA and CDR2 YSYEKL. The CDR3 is CASSQEDSPDYGYTF. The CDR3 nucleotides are TGCGCCAGCAGCCAAGAGGACAGTCCTGACTATGGCTACACCTTC.

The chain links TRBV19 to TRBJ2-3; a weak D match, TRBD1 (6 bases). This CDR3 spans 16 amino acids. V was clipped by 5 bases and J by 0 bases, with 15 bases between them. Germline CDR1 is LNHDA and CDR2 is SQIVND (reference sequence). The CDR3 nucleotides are TGTGCCAGTAGTGGACAGTCACTTACTAGCACAGATACGCAGTATTTT. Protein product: CASSGQSLTSTDTQYF. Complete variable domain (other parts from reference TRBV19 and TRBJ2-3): DGGITQSPKYLFRKEGQNVTLSCEQNLNHDAMYWYRQDPGQGLRLIYYSQIVNDFQKGDIAEGYSVSREKKESFPLTVTSAQKNPTAFYLCASSGQSLTSTDTQYFGPGTRLTVL.

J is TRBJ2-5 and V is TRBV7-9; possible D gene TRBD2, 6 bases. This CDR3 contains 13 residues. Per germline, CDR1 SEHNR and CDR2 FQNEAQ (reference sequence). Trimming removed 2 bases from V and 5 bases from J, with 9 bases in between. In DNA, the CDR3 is TGTGCCAGCAGCTTAAGTGGGGGGGAGACCCAGTACTTC. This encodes CASSLSGGETQYF.

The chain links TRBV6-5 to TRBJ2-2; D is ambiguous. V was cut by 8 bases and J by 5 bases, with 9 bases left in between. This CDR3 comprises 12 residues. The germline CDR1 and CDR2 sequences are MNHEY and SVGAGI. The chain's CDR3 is CASGLGTGELFF. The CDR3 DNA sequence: TGTGCCAGCGGTTTAGGGACCGGGGAGCTGTTTTTT.